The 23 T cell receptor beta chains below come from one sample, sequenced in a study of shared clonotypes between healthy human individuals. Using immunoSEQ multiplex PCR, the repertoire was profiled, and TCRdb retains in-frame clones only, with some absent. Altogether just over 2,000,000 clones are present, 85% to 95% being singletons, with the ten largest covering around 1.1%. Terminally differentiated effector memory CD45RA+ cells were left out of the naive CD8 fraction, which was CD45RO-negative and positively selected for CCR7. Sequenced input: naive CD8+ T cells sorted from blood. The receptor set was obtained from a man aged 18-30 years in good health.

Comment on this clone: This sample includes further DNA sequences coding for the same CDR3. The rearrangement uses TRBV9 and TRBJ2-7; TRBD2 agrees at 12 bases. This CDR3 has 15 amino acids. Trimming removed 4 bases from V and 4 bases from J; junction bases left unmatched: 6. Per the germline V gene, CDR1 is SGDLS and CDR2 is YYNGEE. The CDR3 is CASSPDGLAGYEQYF. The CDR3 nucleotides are TGTGCCAGCAGCCCCGACGGACTAGCGGGGTACGAGCAGTACTTC.

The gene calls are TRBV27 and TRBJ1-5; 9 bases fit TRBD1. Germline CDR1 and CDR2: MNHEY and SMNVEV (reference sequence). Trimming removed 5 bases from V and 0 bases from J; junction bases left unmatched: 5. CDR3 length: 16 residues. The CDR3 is CASSPTGGISNQPQHF. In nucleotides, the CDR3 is TGTGCCAGCAGTCCCACAGGGGGCATTAGCAATCAGCCCCAGCATTTT.

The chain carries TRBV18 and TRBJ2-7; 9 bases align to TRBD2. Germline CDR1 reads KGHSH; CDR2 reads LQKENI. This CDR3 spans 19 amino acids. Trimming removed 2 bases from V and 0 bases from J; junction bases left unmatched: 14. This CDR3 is CASSPSGYSSGTSSYEQYF. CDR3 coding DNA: TGTGCCAGCTCACCATCAGGCTACTCTAGCGGGACCAGCTCCTACGAGCAGTACTTC.

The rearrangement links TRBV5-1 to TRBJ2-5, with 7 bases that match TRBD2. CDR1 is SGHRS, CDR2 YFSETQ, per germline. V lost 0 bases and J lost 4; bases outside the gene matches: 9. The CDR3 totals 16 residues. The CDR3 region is CASSLDGWRGLETQYF. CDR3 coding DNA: TGCGCCAGCAGCTTGGACGGTTGGCGGGGGTTAGAGACCCAGTACTTC.

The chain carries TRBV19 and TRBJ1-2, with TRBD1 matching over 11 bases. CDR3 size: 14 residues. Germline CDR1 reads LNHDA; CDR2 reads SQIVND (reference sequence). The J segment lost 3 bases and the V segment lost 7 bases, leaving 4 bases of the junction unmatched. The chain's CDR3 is CASTPGQGDYGYTF. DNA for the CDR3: TGTGCCAGTACCCCGGGACAGGGGGACTATGGCTACACCTTC.

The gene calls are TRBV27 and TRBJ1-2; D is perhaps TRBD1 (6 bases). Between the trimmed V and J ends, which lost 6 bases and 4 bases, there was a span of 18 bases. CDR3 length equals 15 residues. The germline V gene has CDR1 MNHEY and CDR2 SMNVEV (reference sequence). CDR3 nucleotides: TGTGCCAGCAGCCCGGGGACAACTCTTTTCTATGGCTACACCTTC. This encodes CASSPGTTLFYGYTF.

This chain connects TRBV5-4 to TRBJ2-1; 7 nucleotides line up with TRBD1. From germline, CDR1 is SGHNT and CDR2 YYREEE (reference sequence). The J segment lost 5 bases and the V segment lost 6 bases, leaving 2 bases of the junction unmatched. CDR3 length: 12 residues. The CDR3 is CASTDRNNEQFF. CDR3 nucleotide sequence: TGTGCCAGCACGGACAGGAACAATGAGCAGTTCTTC.

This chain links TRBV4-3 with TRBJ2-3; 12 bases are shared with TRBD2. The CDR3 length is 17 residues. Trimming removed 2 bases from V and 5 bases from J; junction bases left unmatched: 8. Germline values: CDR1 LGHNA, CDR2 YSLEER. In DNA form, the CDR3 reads TGCGCCAGCAGCCAAAAAACTAGCGGGAGGCTGGGAGATACGCAGTATTTT. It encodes CASSQKTSGRLGDTQYF.

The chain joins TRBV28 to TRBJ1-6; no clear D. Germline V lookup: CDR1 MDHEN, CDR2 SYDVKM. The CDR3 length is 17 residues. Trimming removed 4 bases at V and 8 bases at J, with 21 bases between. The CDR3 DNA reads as TGTGCCAGCAGTTGGACCCCAGGTTCCCCGCTCTATTCACCCCTCCACTTT. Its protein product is CASSWTPGSPLYSPLHF.

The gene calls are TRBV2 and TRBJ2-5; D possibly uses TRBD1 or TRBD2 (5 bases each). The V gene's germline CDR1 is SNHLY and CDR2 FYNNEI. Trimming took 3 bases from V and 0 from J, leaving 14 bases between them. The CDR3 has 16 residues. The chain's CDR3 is CASSDKQGDYQETQYF. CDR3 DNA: TGTGCCAGCAGTGATAAGCAGGGAGATTACCAAGAGACCCAGTACTTC.

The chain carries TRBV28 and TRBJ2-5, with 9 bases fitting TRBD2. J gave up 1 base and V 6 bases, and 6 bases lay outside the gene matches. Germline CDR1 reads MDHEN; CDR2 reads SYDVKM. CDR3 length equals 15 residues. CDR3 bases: TGTGCCAGCAGCAGGACTAGCGAGACCCAAGAGACCCAGTACTTC. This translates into CASSRTSETQETQYF.

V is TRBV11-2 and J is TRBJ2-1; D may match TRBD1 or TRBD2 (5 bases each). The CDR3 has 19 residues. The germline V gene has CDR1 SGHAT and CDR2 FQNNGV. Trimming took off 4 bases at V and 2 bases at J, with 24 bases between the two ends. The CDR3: CASSYQTVGMGSTYNEQFF. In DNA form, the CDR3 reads TGTGCCAGCAGCTACCAGACAGTGGGTATGGGGAGTACCTACAATGAGCAGTTCTTC.

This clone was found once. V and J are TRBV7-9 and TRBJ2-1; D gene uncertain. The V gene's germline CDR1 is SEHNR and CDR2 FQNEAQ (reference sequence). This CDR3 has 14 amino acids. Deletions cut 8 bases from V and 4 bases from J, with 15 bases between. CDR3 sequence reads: CASATPTVYNEQFF. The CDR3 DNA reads TGTGCCAGCGCCACTCCCACTGTTTACAATGAGCAGTTCTTC.

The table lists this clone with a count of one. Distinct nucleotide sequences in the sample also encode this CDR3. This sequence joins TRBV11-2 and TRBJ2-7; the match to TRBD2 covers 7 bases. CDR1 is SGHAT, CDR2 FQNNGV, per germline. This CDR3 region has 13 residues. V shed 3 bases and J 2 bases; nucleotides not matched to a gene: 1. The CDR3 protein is CASSFGTTYEQYF. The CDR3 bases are TGTGCCAGCAGCTTCGGGACTACCTACGAGCAGTACTTC.

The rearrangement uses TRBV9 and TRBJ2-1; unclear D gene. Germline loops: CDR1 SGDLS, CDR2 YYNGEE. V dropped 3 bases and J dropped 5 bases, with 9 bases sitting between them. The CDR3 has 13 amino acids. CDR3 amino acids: CASSARPDNEQFF. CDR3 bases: TGTGCCAGCAGCGCCCGACCAGACAATGAGCAGTTCTTC.

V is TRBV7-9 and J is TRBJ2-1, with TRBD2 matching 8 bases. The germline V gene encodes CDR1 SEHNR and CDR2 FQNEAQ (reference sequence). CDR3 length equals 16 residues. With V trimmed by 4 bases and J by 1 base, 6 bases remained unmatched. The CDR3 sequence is CASSSGGARSYNEQFF. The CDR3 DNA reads TGTGCCAGCAGCTCCGGGGGGGCTAGGTCCTACAATGAGCAGTTCTTC.

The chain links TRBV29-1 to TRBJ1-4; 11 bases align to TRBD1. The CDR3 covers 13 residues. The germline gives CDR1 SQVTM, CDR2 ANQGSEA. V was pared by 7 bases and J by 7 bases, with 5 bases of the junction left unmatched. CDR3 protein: CSASGTGGEKLFF. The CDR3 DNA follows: TGCAGCGCATCCGGGACAGGGGGTGAAAAACTGTTTTTT.

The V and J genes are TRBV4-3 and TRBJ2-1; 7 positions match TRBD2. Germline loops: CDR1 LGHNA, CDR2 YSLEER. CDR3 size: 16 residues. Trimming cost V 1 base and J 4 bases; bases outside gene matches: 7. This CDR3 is CASSQALGLQYNEQFF. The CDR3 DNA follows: TGCGCCAGCAGCCAAGCCCTGGGACTACAGTACAATGAGCAGTTCTTC.

The CDR3 region is CASSPLAGGAGELFF. The CDR3 coding sequence is TGTGCCAGCAGTCCCTTAGCGGGAGGGGCCGGGGAGCTGTTTTTT. The gene calls are TRBV6-1 and TRBJ2-2; 11 nucleotides match TRBD2. The germline gives CDR1 MNHNS, CDR2 SASEGT. This CDR3 is built from 15 residues. The junction had 5 bases not matched to a gene; V was cut back by 5 bases and J by 6 bases.

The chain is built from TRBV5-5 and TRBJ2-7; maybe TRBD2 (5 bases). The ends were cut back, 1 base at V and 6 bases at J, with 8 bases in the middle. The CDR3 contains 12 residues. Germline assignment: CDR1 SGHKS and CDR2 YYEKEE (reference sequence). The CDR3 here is CASSLLGGEQYF. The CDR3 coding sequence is TGTGCCAGCAGCTTGCTTGGAGGCGAGCAGTACTTC. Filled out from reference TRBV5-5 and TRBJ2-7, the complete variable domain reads DAGVTQSPTHLIKTRGQQVTLRCSPISGHKSVSWYQQVLGQGPQFIFQYYEKEERGRGNFPDRFSARQFPNYSSELNVNALLLGDSALYLCASSLLGGEQYFGPGTRLTVT.

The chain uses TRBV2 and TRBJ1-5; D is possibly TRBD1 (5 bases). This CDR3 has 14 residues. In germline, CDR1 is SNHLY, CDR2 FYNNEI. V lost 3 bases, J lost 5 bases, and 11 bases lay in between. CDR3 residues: CASSDIWDYQPQHF. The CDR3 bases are TGTGCCAGCAGTGATATCTGGGACTATCAGCCCCAGCATTTT.

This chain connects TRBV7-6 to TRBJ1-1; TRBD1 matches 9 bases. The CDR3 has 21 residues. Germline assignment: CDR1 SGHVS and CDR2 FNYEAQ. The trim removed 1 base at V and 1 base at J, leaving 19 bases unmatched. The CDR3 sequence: CASSLVLGTGLLGPRNTEAFF. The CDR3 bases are TGTGCCAGCAGCTTAGTCCTGGGGACAGGGTTGTTGGGGCCTAGGAACACTGAAGCTTTCTTT.

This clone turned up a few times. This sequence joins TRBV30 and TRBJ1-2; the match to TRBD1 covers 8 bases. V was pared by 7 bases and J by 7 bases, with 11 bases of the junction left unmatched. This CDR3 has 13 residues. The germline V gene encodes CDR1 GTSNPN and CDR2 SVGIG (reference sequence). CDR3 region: CAFSAAGGSGYTF. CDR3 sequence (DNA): TGTGCCTTCTCGGCGGCAGGGGGCTCTGGCTACACCTTC.